The clone carrying this T cell receptor (beta chain) has a single count. What it binds is unknown. The data derive from a study of shared clonotypes between healthy human individuals. The study, taken as a whole, reports: It was observed that roughly 5.5% of naive CD4 clonotypes were shared across several donors. Rarefaction showed sorted-subset sequencing was incomplete despite large depth.

The naive CD8 population came from CD45RO-negative cells selected for CCR7, without terminally differentiated effector memory CD45RA+ cells. The study ran the assay at deep level. Sequenced by immunoSEQ multiplex PCR; TCRdb stores in-frame clones only, minus some. The sample contains just over 2,000,000 clones, about 95% of which appear only once. Trimming took 6 bases from V and 8 from J, leaving 14 bases between them. CDR3 length equals 14 residues. CDR1 and CDR2 (germline): MRHNA, SNTAGT. The chain uses TRBV6-4 and TRBJ1-6, with D perhaps matching TRBD1 (5 bases). The sample comprised naive CD8+ T cells sorted from blood. The receptor was isolated from a man aged 18 to 35 in good health. The CDR3 loop is CASSGLLGDSPLHF. For the CDR3, the DNA is TGTGCCAGCAGCGGTCTTTTAGGGGATTCACCCCTCCACTTT.